These 14 T cell receptor beta chains originate from one sample sequenced in a study of cytomegalovirus exposure and HLA in healthy donors. 13 Jbeta primers and 60 Vbeta primers were used for the PCR. Here immunoSEQ multiplex PCR was the method, and the copy in TCRdb shows in-frame clones only, minus some. The sample carries 100,000 to 150,000 clones, 70% to 85% recorded once. The sequenced material came from PBMCs. The receptors shown here come from a woman in her 40s in good health and CMV-seropositive.

CDR3 sequence: CASSEGGYGYTF. The CDR3 region has the DNA TGTGCCAGCAGTGAGGGGGGCTATGGCTACACCTTC. V usage is TRBV2 and J usage is TRBJ1-2; D may be TRBD1 (5 bases). Germline-derived CDR1 and CDR2 are SNHLY and FYNNEI. V gave up 3 bases and J gave up 4 bases, with 6 bases separating them. The CDR3 contains 12 residues.

The chain recombines TRBV4-1 with TRBJ2-7; TRBD1 matches 9 bases. Unmatched junction bases numbered 17, after V lost 4 bases and J lost 1 base. The CDR3 has 19 residues. The germline CDR1 and CDR2 sequences are MGHRA and YSYEKL. CDR3 DNA sequence: TGCGCCAGCAGCCGGCAGGGGTTAACAGGGGGCCTTCTTTCCTACGAGCAGTACTTC. Residues: CASSRQGLTGGLLSYEQYF.

About this clone: One junction end disagrees with the germline gene, perhaps due to a read error. The CDR3 here is CAGSLSGAGEYEQYF. The CDR3 DNA reads as TGTGCCGGCAGTTTATCAGGGGCGGGAGAGTACGAGCAGTACTTC. This sequence joins TRBV28 and TRBJ2-7, with TRBD2 as a possible D gene (7 bases). Germline V gene data show CDR1 as MDHEN and CDR2 as SYDVKM. CDR3 length equals 15 residues. Full variable domain (outside the CDR3, taken from reference TRBV28 and TRBJ2-7): DVKVTQSSRYLVKRTGEKVFLECVQDMDHENMFWYRQDPGLGLRLIYFSYDVKMKEKGDIPEGYSVSREKKERFSLILESASTNQTSMYLCAGSLSGAGEYEQYFGPGTRLTVT.

V usage is TRBV2 and J usage is TRBJ1-1; TRBD1 is a possible D gene (6 bases). Between the trimmed V and J ends, which lost 5 bases and 6 bases, there was a span of 19 bases. Looked up from germline, CDR1 is SNHLY and CDR2 is FYNNEI. This CDR3 region has 15 residues. CDR3 sequence (DNA): TGTGCCAGCAGTTGGGGAGACAGGTATAGTTCTGAAGCTTTCTTT. Translated, it gives CASSWGDRYSSEAFF.

V is TRBV30 and J is TRBJ1-1; the D gene is possibly TRBD1 (6 bases). The CDR3 is 13 amino acids. Per germline, CDR1 GTSNPN and CDR2 SVGIG (reference sequence). The V gene lost 0 bases and the J gene lost 7 bases, with 12 bases spanning the gap. CDR3 sequence (DNA): TGTGCCTGGAGTGTCCGGACAGCCCGTGAAGCTTTCTTT. Translating it yields CAWSVRTAREAFF.

The chain joins TRBV28 to TRBJ1-4; a weak D match, TRBD1 (6 bases). Germline V gene lookup returns CDR1 MDHEN and CDR2 SYDVKM. Trimming shortened V by 8 bases and J by 8 bases, and 18 bases separated the two germline ends. The CDR3 has 14 residues. The CDR3 sequence is CASGWEGGQEKLFF. The DNA for the CDR3 is TGTGCCAGCGGGTGGGAGGGGGGTCAGGAAAAACTGTTTTTT.

The gene calls are TRBV27 and TRBJ2-7; D unclear. The germline gives CDR1 MNHEY, CDR2 SMNVEV (reference sequence). Deletions cut 2 bases from V and 3 bases from J, with 11 bases between. This CDR3 spans 14 amino acids. CDR3 region: CASSLGLQVYEQYF. For the CDR3, the DNA is TGTGCCAGCAGTTTAGGGCTCCAGGTCTACGAGCAGTACTTC.

This chain connects TRBV5-1 to TRBJ2-7, with 8 bases fitting TRBD2. The CDR3 spans 15 residues. The trim removed 4 bases at V and 5 bases at J, leaving 11 bases unmatched. CDR1 is SGHRS and CDR2 is YFSETQ in the germline V gene. The CDR3 coding sequence is TGCGCCAGCAGCGGACAAGCGGGAGTTATGAACGAGCAGTACTTC. Translating gives CASSGQAGVMNEQYF.

In DNA, the CDR3 is TGTGCCAGCAGCTTGGGGCGGGAGAAGGGGTACGAGCAGTACTTC. Translating it yields CASSLGREKGYEQYF. The chain couples TRBV5-8 to TRBJ2-7; the match to TRBD2 covers 7 bases. This CDR3 comprises 15 residues. With V trimmed by 0 bases and J by 4 bases, 7 bases remained unmatched. Germline loops: CDR1 SGHTS, CDR2 YDEGEE.

This clone was counted between two and nine times. CDR3 loop: CASSLNSDTQYF. CDR3 coding DNA: TGTGCCAGCAGTCTAAATTCAGATACGCAGTATTTT. The V gene is TRBV2, the J gene TRBJ2-3; the D is unclear. Germline V gene sequence: CDR1 SNHLY, CDR2 FYNNEI. The CDR3 is 12 amino acids. Trimming pared 5 bases from V and 4 bases from J, leaving 7 bases between.

This clone was detected only once. The J gene is TRBJ2-7, the V gene TRBV30; D is perhaps TRBD2 (6 bases). The CDR3 has 13 residues. V was shortened by 5 bases and J by 2 bases, with 13 bases between the two germline ends. Germline CDR1 is GTSNPN and CDR2 is SVGIG (reference sequence). The CDR3 protein is CAWGRGGAYEQYF. CDR3 DNA: TGTGCCTGGGGGCGCGGAGGGGCCTACGAGCAGTACTTC. The entire variable domain, with the rest obtained from reference TRBV30 and TRBJ2-7, is as follows: SQTIHQWPATLVQPVGSPLSLECTVEGTSNPNLYWYRQAAGRGLQLLFYSVGIGQISSEVPQNLSASRPQDRQFILSSKKLLLSDSGFYLCAWGRGGAYEQYFGPGTRLTVT.

The chain uses TRBV5-1 and TRBJ2-6; D is undetermined. Trimming cost V 4 bases and J 0 bases, with 11 bases left between them. The CDR3 length is 16 residues. CDR1 is SGHRS, CDR2 YFSETQ, per germline. The CDR3 nucleotides read TGCGCCAGCAGCCATCCACAGCTCTCTGGGGCCAACGTCCTGACTTTC. It codes for CASSHPQLSGANVLTF.

The chain joins TRBV5-4 to TRBJ2-1; 7 nucleotides match TRBD2. V lost 4 bases to trimming and J lost 2 bases; unmatched junction nucleotides: 6. This CDR3 has 15 residues. CDR1 and CDR2 (germline): SGHNT, YYREEE (reference sequence). Here the CDR3 DNA reads TGTGCCAGCAGCCCCCGGGGGGATACCTACAATGAGCAGTTCTTC. Amino acids: CASSPRGDTYNEQFF.

The chain couples TRBV11-3 to TRBJ2-7; D is unclear. The CDR3 is 12 amino acids. In germline, CDR1 is SGHNT, CDR2 YENEEA. Deletions cut 6 bases from V and 6 bases from J, with 12 bases between. The CDR3 here is CASSPGPREQYF. The CDR3 DNA follows: TGTGCCAGCAGTCCTGGGCCCCGCGAGCAGTACTTC.